This entry lists 30 T cell receptor beta chains sequenced from one sample in a study of response to subunit inactivated influenza vaccine. TCRdb analysed the RT-PCR reads with MiXCR anew, one entry per CDR3 protein. The sample shows hundreds of thousands of distinct CDR3 sequences, around 14% of them seen only once. The starting material was PBMCs from blood, obtained around 15 days before vaccination. Receptors originate from a man aged 50 to 60 who received an inactivated influenza vaccine.

This clonotype was recorded at least ten times. The J gene is TRBJ2-7, the V gene TRBV7-6; 11 bases are shared with TRBD2. Germline-derived CDR1 and CDR2 are SGHVS and FNYEAQ. CDR3 length: 15 residues. The trim removed 5 bases at V and 3 bases at J, leaving 6 bases unmatched. The CDR3 coding sequence is TGTGCCAGCAGCCCAATAGCGGGGGGGGTCTACGAGCAGTACTTC. This codes for CASSPIAGGVYEQYF.

The CDR3 region is CASSSRTHLLNTGELFF. CDR3 nucleotides: TGCGCCAGCAGCTCCCGGACTCATTTGCTAAACACCGGGGAGCTGTTTTTT. The gene calls are TRBV5-1 and TRBJ2-2; tentative D call: TRBD2 (5 bases). The V and J ends lost 3 bases and 2 bases respectively, with 17 bases between them. Germline loops: CDR1 SGHRS, CDR2 YFSETQ. The CDR3 contains 17 residues.

This clonotype was seen a handful of times. This chain connects TRBV6-2 or TRBV6-3 to TRBJ2-3, with 9 bases fitting TRBD2. This CDR3 comprises 14 residues. CDR1 is MNHEY, CDR2 SVGEGT, per germline. After removal of 5 bases from V and 4 bases from J, the junction contained 4 bases not matched to a gene. The CDR3 DNA reads TGTGCCAGCAGTGCGGGGGGGCGATCAGATACGCAGTATTTT. Protein: CASSAGGRSDTQYF.

This clonotype was observed a few times. The V gene is TRBV28, the J gene TRBJ2-1; 11 bases align to TRBD2. From germline, CDR1 is MDHEN and CDR2 SYDVKM. The CDR3 loop spans 15 amino acids. J lost 4 bases, V lost 5 bases, and 4 bases had no gene match. The CDR3 sequence is CASSRSGRGYNEQFF. The CDR3 coding sequence is TGTGCCAGCAGTCGTAGCGGGAGGGGATACAATGAGCAGTTCTTC.

This clonotype was counted a few times. The chain is built from TRBV27 and TRBJ2-1; D not resolved. Deletions cut 6 bases from V and 0 bases from J, with 12 bases between. This CDR3 region has 15 residues. Germline V gives CDR1 MNHEY, CDR2 SMNVEV (reference sequence). The CDR3 DNA is TGTGCCAGCAGCCTCAGGCTTAGCTCCTACAATGAGCAGTTCTTC. Residues: CASSLRLSSYNEQFF.

This clonotype was counted at least ten times. This chain connects TRBV3-1 to TRBJ1-1; a weak D match, TRBD1 (5 bases). V lost 4 bases, J lost 1 base, and 10 bases lay in between. CDR1 and CDR2 from the germline V gene are LGHDT and YNNKEL (reference sequence). The CDR3 is 14 amino acids. The CDR3 protein is CASSLRDGNTEAFF. The CDR3, as DNA: TGTGCCAGCAGCCTCAGGGATGGGAACACTGAAGCTTTCTTT.

This clonotype was picked up a small number of times. The chain uses TRBV12-3 or TRBV12-4 and TRBJ1-5; the D is unclear. The CDR3 is made up of 16 amino acids. The V and J ends lost 0 bases and 2 bases respectively, with 11 bases between them. CDR3 coding DNA: TGTGCCAGCAGTTTAGCTCCAAGCCGTGGCAATCAGCCCCAGCATTTT. Translated, it gives CASSLAPSRGNQPQHF.

This clonotype was observed a handful of times. V gene TRBV28 combines with J gene TRBJ2-7; D perhaps matches TRBD2 (5 bases). Trimming left V 5 bases short and J 6 bases short, with 14 bases between. In germline, CDR1 is MDHEN, CDR2 SYDVKM. The CDR3 extends over 13 amino acids. CDR3 sequence reads: CASSPRTRSEQYF. DNA of the CDR3: TGTGCCAGCAGTCCACGTACTAGAAGCGAGCAGTACTTC. The full variable domain, in which reference TRBV28 and TRBJ2-7 provide the parts outside the CDR3, is DVKVTQSSRYLVKRTGEKVFLECVQDMDHENMFWYRQDPGLGLRLIYFSYDVKMKEKGDIPEGYSVSREKKERFSLILESASTNQTSMYLCASSPRTRSEQYFGPGTRLTVT.

The chain links TRBV20-1 to TRBJ2-7; TRBD1 might be the D (8 bases). Trimming stripped 5 bases from V and 1 base from J, with 18 bases between. CDR3 length equals 15 residues. In germline, CDR1 is DFQATT, CDR2 SNEGSKA (reference sequence). CDR3 DNA sequence: TGCAGTGCTTTTGACAGGGGAGGGGTTTCCTACGAGCAGTACTTC. Protein: CSAFDRGGVSYEQYF.

This clonotype was recorded a few times. This chain connects TRBV20-1 to TRBJ2-1; D might be TRBD1 or TRBD2, each matching 6 bases. V lost 6 bases and J 8 bases, leaving 17 bases between the germline ends. The CDR3 contains 13 residues. The germline gives CDR1 DFQATT, CDR2 SNEGSKA (reference sequence). CDR3: CSARVGGLDEQFF. DNA of the CDR3: TGCAGTGCCCGGGTGGGGGGCCTCGATGAGCAGTTCTTC.

In this sample, this clonotype turned up a few times. The chain recombines TRBV7-9 with TRBJ2-1; D is tentatively TRBD1 or TRBD2 (5 bases each). Germline V lookup: CDR1 SEHNR, CDR2 FQNEAQ (reference sequence). The CDR3 spans 15 residues. V was shortened by 5 bases and J by 8 bases, with 19 bases between the two germline ends. Written as DNA, the CDR3 is TGTGCCAGCAGCCCCTCGTACGGGGCCTGGGATGAGCAGTTCTTC. Translated: CASSPSYGAWDEQFF.

This sequence joins TRBV27 and TRBJ2-7; D is possibly TRBD1 or TRBD2 (6 bases each). Trimming shortened V by 2 bases and J by 2 bases, and 16 bases separated the two germline ends. There are 16 residues in the CDR3. In germline, CDR1 is MNHEY, CDR2 SMNVEV (reference sequence). The CDR3 nucleotides are TGTGCCAGCAGTTTAAAGTCGGGGGCGTTGGCCTACGAGCAGTACTTC. Its translation: CASSLKSGALAYEQYF.

This clonotype was seen only a few times. The chain links TRBV6-2 or TRBV6-3 to TRBJ2-3; TRBD1 matches 10 bases. Trimming took 5 bases from V and 6 from J; bases not matched to a gene: 11. The CDR3 has 16 residues. Germline V gene sequence: CDR1 MNHEY, CDR2 SVGEGT. The CDR3, as DNA: TGTGCCAGCAGTGGCCGGGACAGGGGAGTATCGGATACGCAGTATTTT. It translates to CASSGRDRGVSDTQYF.

This clonotype was counted many times. V gene TRBV5-1 combines with J gene TRBJ2-1; 11 bases agree with TRBD1. Germline V CDR1 and CDR2: SGHRS, YFSETQ. V was pared by 7 bases and J by 7 bases, with 4 bases of the junction left unmatched. The CDR3 is made up of 13 amino acids. CDR3 loop: CASAGQGANEQFF. The CDR3 DNA reads as TGCGCCAGCGCCGGACAGGGGGCGAATGAGCAGTTCTTC.

This clonotype has more than one count but fewer than ten. The chain combines TRBV5-5 with TRBJ2-5, with D hard to call. V lost 6 bases to trimming and J lost 3 bases, with 18 bases between them. Germline V gene lookup returns CDR1 SGHKS and CDR2 YYEKEE (reference sequence). The CDR3 is 15 residues long. CDR3 in amino acids: CASTPLVVGEETQYF. The CDR3 coding sequence is TGTGCCAGCACTCCCCTTGTTGTCGGTGAAGAGACCCAGTACTTC.

This clonotype has only a few counts. The rearrangement joins TRBV9 to TRBJ2-1; tentatively, D is TRBD1 or TRBD2 (5 bases each). V gave up 1 base and J gave up 0 bases, with 14 bases separating them. This CDR3 has 17 amino acids. Germline V gene lookup returns CDR1 SGDLS and CDR2 YYNGEE. The chain's CDR3 is CASSVIPGGTSYNEQFF. CDR3 nucleotides: TGTGCCAGCAGCGTAATTCCGGGTGGGACCTCCTACAATGAGCAGTTCTTC.

This clonotype was seen a few times. The chain couples TRBV29-1 to TRBJ2-1; D may be TRBD2 (5 bases). This CDR3 is 11 amino acids long. V lost 7 bases to trimming and J lost 9 bases, with 13 bases between them. Germline V gene sequence: CDR1 SQVTM, CDR2 ANQGSEA. CDR3 protein: CSGLYEGEQFF. For the CDR3, the DNA is TGCAGCGGACTGTACGAGGGTGAGCAGTTCTTC.

The chain carries TRBV6-1 and TRBJ1-5, with 8 bases identical to TRBD1. Looked up from germline, CDR1 is MNHNS and CDR2 is SASEGT. The V and J ends lost 10 bases and 4 bases, in that order; junction bases with no gene match: 6. CDR3 length: 13 residues. The CDR3 nucleotides read TGTGCCACCCGACAGGGGATGAATCAGCCCCAGCATTTT. It translates to CATRQGMNQPQHF.

The gene calls are TRBV4-1 and TRBJ1-6, with 7 bases matching TRBD1. Germline assignment: CDR1 MGHRA and CDR2 YSYEKL. The CDR3 contains 16 residues. V lost 0 bases, J lost 13 bases, and 12 bases stayed unmatched. CDR3 coding DNA: TGCGCCAGCAGCCAAGACCGGGACAGCTACCTTCGGCCCCTCCACTTT. Translating gives CASSQDRDSYLRPLHF.

The table lists this clonotype with a few counts. The V call is TRBV9, the J call TRBJ2-1; 7 bases map to TRBD2. V dropped 2 bases and J dropped 6; count of bases not matched to a gene: 2. Per germline, CDR1 SGDLS and CDR2 YYNGEE. CDR3 size: 13 residues. The CDR3 sequence: CASSVSGGNEQFF. Written as DNA, the CDR3 is TGTGCCAGCAGCGTTTCGGGAGGCAATGAGCAGTTCTTC.

As concerns this clonotype: This may stem from a read error, because a much larger clone lies one nucleotide away. The chain is built from TRBV10-3 and TRBJ1-1; D perhaps matches TRBD1 (5 bases). The length of the CDR3 is 12 residues. The germline V gene has CDR1 ENHRY and CDR2 SYGVKD. Trimming cost V 6 bases and J 0 bases, with 5 bases left between them. The chain's CDR3 is CAIRGVNTEAFF. For the CDR3, the DNA is TGTGCCATCAGAGGGGTGAACACTGAAGCTTTCTTT.

The gene calls are TRBV18 and TRBJ2-5, with 13 positions matching TRBD2. Germline assignment: CDR1 KGHSH and CDR2 LQKENI. The CDR3 runs to 17 residues. V dropped 1 base and J dropped 1; count of bases not matched to a gene: 3. The CDR3, as DNA: TGTGCCAGCTCACCACGTGGGACTAGCGGGATCCAAGAGACCCAGTACTTC. Protein: CASSPRGTSGIQETQYF.

This clonotype was seen ten or more times. J is TRBJ2-6 and V is TRBV10-3; 8 bases agree with TRBD1. After removal of 3 bases from V and 3 bases from J, the junction contained 16 bases not matched to a gene. Germline CDR1 reads ENHRY; CDR2 reads SYGVKD. This CDR3 contains 20 residues. This chain's CDR3 is CAISDPSVWQGASGANVLTF. In DNA, the CDR3 is TGTGCCATCAGTGACCCAAGCGTCTGGCAGGGGGCGAGTGGGGCCAACGTCCTGACTTTC.

In this sample, this clonotype turned up a few times. The chain couples TRBV11-2 to TRBJ2-3; D remains ambiguous. Per the germline V gene, CDR1 is SGHAT and CDR2 is FQNNGV. V lost 6 bases and J lost 2, with 24 bases in between. The length of the CDR3 is 18 residues. The CDR3 here is CASSQGRWSEYYTDTQYF. DNA for the CDR3: TGTGCCAGCAGTCAAGGCCGGTGGTCAGAATATTACACAGATACGCAGTATTTT.

This clonotype appeared many times. CDR3 loop: CASSYDRVSTQFF. In DNA form, the CDR3 reads TGCGCCAGCAGCTACGACAGGGTTTCGACTCAGTTCTTC. The chain couples TRBV5-1 to TRBJ2-1; the match to TRBD1 covers 7 bases. The CDR3 extends over 13 amino acids. Trimming took 3 bases from V and 13 from J; bases not matched to a gene: 10. CDR1 and CDR2 from the germline V gene are SGHRS and YFSETQ.

This clonotype appeared a few times. The CDR3 DNA sequence: TGCAGTGCCCCCTTATCGGGGCAAGAGACCCAGTACTTC. It translates to CSAPLSGQETQYF. The chain joins TRBV20-1 to TRBJ2-5, with D possibly being TRBD2 (5 bases). V lost 6 bases, J lost 2 bases, and 13 bases lay in between. CDR1 and CDR2 from the germline V gene are DFQATT and SNEGSKA (reference sequence). The CDR3 runs to 13 residues.

The gene calls are TRBV15 and TRBJ2-5; tentative D call: TRBD2 (6 bases). The CDR3 is 13 amino acids. The germline CDR1 and CDR2 sequences are LNHNV and YYDKDF (reference sequence). V was pared by 3 bases and J by 5 bases, with 10 bases between. This CDR3 is CATSRTSLETQYF. The CDR3 DNA is TGTGCCACCAGCAGGACTAGTCTGGAGACCCAGTACTTC. Looking up the rest from reference TRBV15 and TRBJ2-5 gives the full variable domain: DAMVIQNPRYQVTQFGKPVTLSCSQTLNHNVMYWYQQKSSQAPKLLFHYYDKDFNNEADTPDNFQSRRPNTSFCFLDIRSPGLGDTAMYLCATSRTSLETQYFGPGTRLLVL.

This clonotype was detected only a few times. DNA for the CDR3: TGCAGTGCTAGAGACCTCCGGGGGGTGCCTTCCTACGAGCAGTACTTC. Its translation: CSARDLRGVPSYEQYF. The chain carries TRBV20-1 and TRBJ2-7; 7 positions agree with TRBD2. Germline CDR1 and CDR2: DFQATT and SNEGSKA (reference sequence). CDR3 length: 16 amino acids. Trimming cost V 0 bases and J 1 base; bases outside gene matches: 9.

This chain connects TRBV28 to TRBJ1-2; 7 nucleotides align to TRBD1. The CDR3 contains 16 residues. Germline CDR1 reads MDHEN; CDR2 reads SYDVKM. Losses at the gene ends were 6 bases for V and 4 bases for J; bases not matched to a gene: 14. The CDR3 nucleotides read TGTGCCAGCAGCAACTTGGAACCGAGACAGGGCTATGGCTACACCTTC. It translates to CASSNLEPRQGYGYTF.

This clonotype turned up a few times. This sequence joins TRBV6-2 or TRBV6-3 and TRBJ2-3; possibly TRBD1 for D (5 bases). The CDR3 totals 17 residues. The V end lost 0 bases, the J end lost 1 base, and 14 bases lay between the germline ends. Germline CDR1 MNHEY, CDR2 SVGEGT. The CDR3 bases are TGTGCCAGCAGTTACTCGACCATAGGGGCCGGCACAGATACGCAGTATTTT. Translated, it gives CASSYSTIGAGTDTQYF.